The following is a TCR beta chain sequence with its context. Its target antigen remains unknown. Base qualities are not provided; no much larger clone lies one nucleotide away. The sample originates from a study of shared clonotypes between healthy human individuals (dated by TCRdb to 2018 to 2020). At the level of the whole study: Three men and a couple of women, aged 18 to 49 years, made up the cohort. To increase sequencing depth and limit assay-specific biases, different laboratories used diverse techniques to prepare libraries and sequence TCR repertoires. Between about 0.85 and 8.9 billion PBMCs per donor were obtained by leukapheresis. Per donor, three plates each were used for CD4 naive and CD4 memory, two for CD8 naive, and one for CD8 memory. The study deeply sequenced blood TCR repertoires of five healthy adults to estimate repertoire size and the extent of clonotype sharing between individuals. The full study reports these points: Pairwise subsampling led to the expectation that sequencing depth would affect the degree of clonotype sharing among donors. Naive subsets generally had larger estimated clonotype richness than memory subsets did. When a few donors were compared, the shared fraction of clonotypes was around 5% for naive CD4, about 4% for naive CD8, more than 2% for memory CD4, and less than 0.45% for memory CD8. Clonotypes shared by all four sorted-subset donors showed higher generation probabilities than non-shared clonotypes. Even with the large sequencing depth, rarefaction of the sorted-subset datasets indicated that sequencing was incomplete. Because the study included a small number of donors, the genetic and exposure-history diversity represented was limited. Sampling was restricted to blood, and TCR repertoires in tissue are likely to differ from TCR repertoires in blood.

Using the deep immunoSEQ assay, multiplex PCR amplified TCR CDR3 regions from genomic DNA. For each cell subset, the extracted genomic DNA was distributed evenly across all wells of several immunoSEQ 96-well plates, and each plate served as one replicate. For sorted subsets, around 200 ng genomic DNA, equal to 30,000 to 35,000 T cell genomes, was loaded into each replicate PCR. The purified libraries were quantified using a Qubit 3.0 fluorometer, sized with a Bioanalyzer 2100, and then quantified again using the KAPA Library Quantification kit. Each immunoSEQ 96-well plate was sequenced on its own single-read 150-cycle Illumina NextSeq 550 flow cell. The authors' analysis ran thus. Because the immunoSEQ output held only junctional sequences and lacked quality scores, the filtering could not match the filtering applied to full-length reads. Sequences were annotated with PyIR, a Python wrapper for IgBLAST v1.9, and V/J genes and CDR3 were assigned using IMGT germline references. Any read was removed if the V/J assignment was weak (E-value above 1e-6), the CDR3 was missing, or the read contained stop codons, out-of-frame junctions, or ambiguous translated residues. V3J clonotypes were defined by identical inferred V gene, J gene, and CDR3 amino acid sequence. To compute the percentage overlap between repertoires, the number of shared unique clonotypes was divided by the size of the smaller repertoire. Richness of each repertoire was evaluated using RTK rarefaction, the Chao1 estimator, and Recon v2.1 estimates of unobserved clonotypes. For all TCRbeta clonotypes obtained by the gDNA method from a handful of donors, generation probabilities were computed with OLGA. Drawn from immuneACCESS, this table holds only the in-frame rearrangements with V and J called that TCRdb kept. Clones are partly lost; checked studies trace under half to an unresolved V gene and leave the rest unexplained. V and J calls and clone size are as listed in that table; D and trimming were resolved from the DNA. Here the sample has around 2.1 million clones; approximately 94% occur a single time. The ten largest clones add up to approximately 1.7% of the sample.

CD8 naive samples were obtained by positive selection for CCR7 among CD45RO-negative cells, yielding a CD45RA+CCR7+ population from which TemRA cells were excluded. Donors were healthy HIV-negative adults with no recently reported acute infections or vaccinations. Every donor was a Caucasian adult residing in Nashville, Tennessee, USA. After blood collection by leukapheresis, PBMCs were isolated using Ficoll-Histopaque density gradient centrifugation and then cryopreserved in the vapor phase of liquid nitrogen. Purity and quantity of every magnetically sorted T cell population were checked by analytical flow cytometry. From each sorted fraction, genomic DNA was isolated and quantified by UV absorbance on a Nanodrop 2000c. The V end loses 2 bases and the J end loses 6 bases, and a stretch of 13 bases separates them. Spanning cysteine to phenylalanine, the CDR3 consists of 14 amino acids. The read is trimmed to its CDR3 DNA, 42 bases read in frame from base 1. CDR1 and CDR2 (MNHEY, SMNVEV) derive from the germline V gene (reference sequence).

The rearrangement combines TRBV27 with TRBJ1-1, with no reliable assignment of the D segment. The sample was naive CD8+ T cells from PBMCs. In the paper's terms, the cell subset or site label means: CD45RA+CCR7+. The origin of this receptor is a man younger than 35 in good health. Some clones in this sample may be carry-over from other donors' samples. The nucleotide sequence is TGTGCCAGCAGTTTAACCCTACGCGGCTCTGAAGCTTTCTTT. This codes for CASSLTLRGSEAFF.